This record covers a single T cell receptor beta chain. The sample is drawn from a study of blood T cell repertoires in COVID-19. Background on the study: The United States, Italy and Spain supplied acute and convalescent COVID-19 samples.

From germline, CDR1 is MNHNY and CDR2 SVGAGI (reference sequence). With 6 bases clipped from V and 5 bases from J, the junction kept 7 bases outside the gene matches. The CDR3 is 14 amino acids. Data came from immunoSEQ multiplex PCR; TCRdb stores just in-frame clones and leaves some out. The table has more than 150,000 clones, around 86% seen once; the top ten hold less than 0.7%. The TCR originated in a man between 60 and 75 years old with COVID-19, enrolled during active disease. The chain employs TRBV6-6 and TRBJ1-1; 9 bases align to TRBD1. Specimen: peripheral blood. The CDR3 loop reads CASRPTGGRTEAFF. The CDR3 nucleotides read TGTGCCAGCAGACCGACAGGGGGGAGGACTGAAGCTTTCTTT.